The TCR beta chain described here comes from a study of post-analysis software for immune sequencing data. Study details: Recorded subtypes: relapsing-remitting, secondary progressive, progressive-relapsing; some patients unannotated.

The study's findings and limits: Roughly five TRBV segments were more frequent in patients than controls; TRBV5-6, TRBV5-1 and TRBV20-1 belonged to this group. Versus controls, multiple sclerosis patients showed significantly lower diversity (normalized Chao1).

Prepared TCR beta cDNA libraries contained unique molecular identifiers. TCRdb reanalysed the PCR reads using MiXCR and keeps one entry per CDR3 protein. In the table there are about 540,000 distinct CDR3 sequences, roughly 34% of which are singletons. The count of this clonotype is one. Its antigen is undetermined. The CDR3 is made up of 14 amino acids. Germline V CDR1 and CDR2: SGHTA, FQGNSA. With 5 bases clipped from V and 8 bases from J, the junction kept 4 bases outside the gene matches. This TCR derives from a girl aged 2 to 17 with multiple sclerosis. V is TRBV7-2 and J is TRBJ1-4; TRBD1 matches 11 bases. Input material: blood. Written as DNA, the CDR3 is TGTGCCAGCAGCGGGACAGGGGGGAACGAAAAACTGTTTTTT. Protein product: CASSGTGGNEKLFF.